This T cell receptor beta chain stems from a study of T-cell reconstitution after alpha-beta-depleted transplantation in children. With V trimmed by 5 bases and J by 3 bases, 6 bases remained unmatched. CDR1 and CDR2 from the germline V gene are DFQATT and SNEGSKA (reference sequence). The CDR3 runs to 14 residues. The library targeted TCRbeta and was prepared with unique molecular identifiers. TCRdb called the PCR reads again in MiXCR, with one record for every CDR3 protein. The data show 500,000 or so distinct CDR3 sequences, 30% to 35% seen once. Specimen: PBMCs from the stem cell graft donor, collected from the stem cell graft. The chain recombines TRBV20-1 with TRBJ2-7, with 11 positions matching TRBD2. This TCR came from a human donor who donated a stem cell graft to a child with aplastic anemia. The CDR3 reads CSASSGTSGYEQYF. In DNA form, the CDR3 reads TGCAGTGCTTCATCCGGGACTAGCGGCTACGAGCAGTACTTC.